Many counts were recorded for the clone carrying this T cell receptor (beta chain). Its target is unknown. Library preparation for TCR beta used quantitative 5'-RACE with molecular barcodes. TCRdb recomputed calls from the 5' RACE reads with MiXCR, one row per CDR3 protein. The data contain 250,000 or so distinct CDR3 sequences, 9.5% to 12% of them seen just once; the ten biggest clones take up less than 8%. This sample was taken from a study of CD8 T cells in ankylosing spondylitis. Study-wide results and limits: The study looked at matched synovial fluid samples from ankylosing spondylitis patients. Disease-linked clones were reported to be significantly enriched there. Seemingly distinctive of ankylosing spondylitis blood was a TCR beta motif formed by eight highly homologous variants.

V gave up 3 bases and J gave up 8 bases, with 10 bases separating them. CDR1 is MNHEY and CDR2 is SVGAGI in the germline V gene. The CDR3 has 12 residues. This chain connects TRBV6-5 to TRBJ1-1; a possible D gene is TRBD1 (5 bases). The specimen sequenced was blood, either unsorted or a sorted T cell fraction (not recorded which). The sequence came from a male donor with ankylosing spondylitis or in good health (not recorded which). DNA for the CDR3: TGTGCCAGCAGTTATCCAGGGAGGGAAGCTTTCTTT. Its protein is CASSYPGREAFF.